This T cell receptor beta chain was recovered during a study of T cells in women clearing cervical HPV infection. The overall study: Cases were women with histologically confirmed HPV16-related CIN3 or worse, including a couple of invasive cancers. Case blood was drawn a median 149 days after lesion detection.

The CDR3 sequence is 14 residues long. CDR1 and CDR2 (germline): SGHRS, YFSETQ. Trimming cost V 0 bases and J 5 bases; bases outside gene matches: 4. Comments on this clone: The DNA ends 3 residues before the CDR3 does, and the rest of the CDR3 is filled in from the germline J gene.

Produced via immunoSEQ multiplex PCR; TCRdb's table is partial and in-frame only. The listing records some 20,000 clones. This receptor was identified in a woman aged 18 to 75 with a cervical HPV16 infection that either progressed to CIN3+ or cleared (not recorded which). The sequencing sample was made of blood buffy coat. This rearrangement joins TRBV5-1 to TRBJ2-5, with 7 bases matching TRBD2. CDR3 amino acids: CASSLERGGETQYF. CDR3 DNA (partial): TGCGCCAGCAGCTTGGAGCGGGGAGGGGAGACC. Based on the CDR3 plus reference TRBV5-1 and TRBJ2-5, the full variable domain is KAGVTQTPRYLIKTRGQQVTLSCSPISGHRSVSWYQQTPGQGLQFLFEYFSETQRNKGNFPGRFSGRQFSNSRSEMNVSTLELGDSALYLCASSLERGGETQYFGPGTRLLVL.